A single sample is the source of the 23 T cell receptor beta chains below, sequenced in a study of blood T cell repertoires in COVID-19. Clones were read by immunoSEQ multiplex PCR, and TCRdb kept only the in-frame ones, dropping some. The table shows a few hundred thousand clones, with around 83% occurring only once. Material for sequencing was PBMCs or T cells enriched from blood (not recorded which). The receptors originated from a woman in her fifties or sixties who had recovered from COVID-19.

This chain joins TRBV18 and TRBJ1-3, with D perhaps TRBD1 (6 bases). Germline values: CDR1 KGHSH, CDR2 LQKENI. The V gene lost 3 bases and the J gene lost 5 bases, with 14 bases spanning the gap. The CDR3 consists of 15 residues. The CDR3 reads CASSPSGTIRNTIYF. The CDR3 DNA follows: TGTGCCAGCTCACCGTCAGGGACAATCCGAAACACCATATATTTT. The complete variable domain, with remaining parts taken from reference TRBV18 and TRBJ1-3, reads NAGVMQNPRHLVRRRGQEARLRCSPMKGHSHVYWYRQLPEEGLKFMVYLQKENIIDESGMPKERFSAEFPKEGPSILRIQQVVRGDSAAYFCASSPSGTIRNTIYFGEGSWLTVV.

The count of this clone is one. The chain has TRBV7-2 and TRBJ1-2; 7 bases are shared with TRBD1. Germline-derived CDR1 and CDR2 are SGHTA and FQGNSA. CDR3 size: 14 residues. After removal of 5 bases from V and 5 bases from J, the junction contained 8 bases not matched to a gene. As DNA, the CDR3 is TGTGCCAGCAGCCGGCGGGACAGAGTTTATGGCTACACCTTC. Residues: CASSRRDRVYGYTF. Complete variable domain (other parts from reference TRBV7-2 and TRBJ1-2): GAGVSQSPSNKVTEKGKDVELRCDPISGHTALYWYRQSLGQGLEFLIYFQGNSAPDKSGLPSDRFSAERTGGSVSTLTIQRTQQEDSAVYLCASSRRDRVYGYTFGSGTRLTVV.

This clone appeared once. The rearrangement joins TRBV5-6 to TRBJ2-7; 8 bases align to TRBD2. The CDR3 extends over 12 amino acids. The germline gives CDR1 SGHDT, CDR2 YYEEEE. The V segment lost 4 bases and the J segment 7 bases; nucleotides outside the gene matches: 4. CDR3 sequence reads: CASSPTGGEQYF. CDR3 nucleotide sequence: TGTGCCAGCAGCCCCACGGGGGGGGAGCAGTACTTC. Using reference TRBV5-6 and TRBJ2-7 for the parts outside the CDR3, the full variable domain is DAGVTQSPTHLIKTRGQQVTLRCSPKSGHDTVSWYQQALGQGPQFIFQYYEEEERQRGNFPDRFSGHQFPNYSSELNVNALLLGDSALYLCASSPTGGEQYFGPGTRLTVT.

The chain couples TRBV9 to TRBJ1-4, with D maybe TRBD1 (6 bases). From germline, CDR1 is SGDLS and CDR2 YYNGEE. V was pared by 4 bases and J by 6 bases, with 19 bases between. This CDR3 spans 16 amino acids. The CDR3 DNA is TGTGCCAGCAGCCAATTTACAGGGAATAAAGATGAAAAACTGTTTTTT. This gives the protein CASSQFTGNKDEKLFF.

This rearrangement joins TRBV6-2 or TRBV6-3 to TRBJ1-3, with 7 bases identical to TRBD1. The CDR3 extends over 13 amino acids. The germline V gene has CDR1 MNHEY and CDR2 SVGEGT. V trimming: 6 bases; J trimming: 2 bases; junction bases outside the gene matches: 1. The CDR3 DNA reads TGTGCCAGCAGCAGGGGGACTGGAAACACCATATATTTT. Protein: CASSRGTGNTIYF.

This chain joins TRBV11-1 and TRBJ2-7, with 9 bases that match TRBD1. The V gene end was trimmed by 0 bases and the J gene end by 5 bases; junction bases not matched to a gene: 5. Germline loops: CDR1 SGHAT, CDR2 FQDESV (reference sequence). CDR3 length equals 15 residues. The DNA for the CDR3 is TGTGCCAGCAGCTTAGCGGACAGGGGATTCCACGAGCAGTACTTC. Amino acid sequence: CASSLADRGFHEQYF. Drawing the rest from reference TRBV11-1 and TRBJ2-7, the complete variable domain is EAEVAQSPRYKITEKSQAVAFWCDPISGHATLYWYRQILGQGPELLVQFQDESVVDDSQLPKDRFSAERLKGVDSTLKIQPAELGDSAMYLCASSLADRGFHEQYFGPGTRLTVT.

The chain employs TRBV9 and TRBJ1-1, with a weak D call TRBD1 (5 bases). This CDR3 comprises 14 residues. The germline V gene has CDR1 SGDLS and CDR2 YYNGEE. Trimming pared 0 bases from V and 3 bases from J, leaving 9 bases between. The CDR3 DNA reads as TGTGCCAGCAGCGTAGTGTCGGGGGACACTGAAGCTTTCTTT. It codes for CASSVVSGDTEAFF. The variable domain in full, completed from reference TRBV9 and TRBJ1-1, reads DSGVTQTPKHLITATGQRVTLRCSPRSGDLSVYWYQQSLDQGLQFLIQYYNGEERAKGNILERFSAQQFPDLHSELNLSSLELGDSALYFCASSVVSGDTEAFFGQGTRLTVV.

The chain joins TRBV30 to TRBJ2-1; weak D call: TRBD2 (5 bases). The CDR3 sequence is 16 residues long. V was trimmed by 0 bases and J by 9 bases, leaving 21 bases between them. Germline V gene sequence: CDR1 GTSNPN, CDR2 SVGIG (reference sequence). CDR3 in DNA: TGTGCCTGGAGTGTTGGTGGATTTGGGCTGGGAGTTGAGCAGTTCTTC. Residues: CAWSVGGFGLGVEQFF.

The rearrangement joins TRBV30 to TRBJ2-3; D possibly corresponds to TRBD2 (6 bases). The CDR3 has 14 residues. V shed 3 bases and J shed 6 bases, with 16 bases lying between them. The germline V gene encodes CDR1 GTSNPN and CDR2 SVGIG (reference sequence). The CDR3 region is CAWSMGRGSDTQYF. The CDR3, as DNA: TGTGCCTGGAGCATGGGTCGGGGGTCGGATACGCAGTATTTT.

This chain links TRBV28 with TRBJ2-7; D is possibly TRBD2 (6 bases). CDR1 and CDR2 from the germline V gene are MDHEN and SYDVKM. The CDR3 loop spans 15 amino acids. Trimming cost V 7 bases and J 2 bases, with 18 bases left between them. Here the CDR3 DNA reads TGTGCCAGCATTATGGGAGGCGGGCAAACCTACGAGCAGTACTTC. Its protein product is CASIMGGGQTYEQYF. Filled out from reference TRBV28 and TRBJ2-7, the complete variable domain reads DVKVTQSSRYLVKRTGEKVFLECVQDMDHENMFWYRQDPGLGLRLIYFSYDVKMKEKGDIPEGYSVSREKKERFSLILESASTNQTSMYLCASIMGGGQTYEQYFGPGTRLTVT.

V is TRBV7-6 and J is TRBJ1-2; no reliable D call. This CDR3 comprises 13 residues. The V end lost 5 bases, the J end lost 4 bases, and 11 bases lay between the germline ends. CDR1 and CDR2 (germline): SGHVS, FNYEAQ. CDR3 in amino acids: CASSESNGYGYTF. DNA of the CDR3: TGTGCCAGCAGCGAGTCTAATGGCTATGGCTACACCTTC.

This chain uses TRBV4-3 with TRBJ2-7, with 8 bases matching TRBD2. Germline-derived CDR1 and CDR2 are LGHNA and YSLEER. J lost 2 bases, V lost 3 bases, and 6 bases had no gene match. There are 15 residues in the CDR3. This CDR3 reads CASSHRSGSAYEQYF. In nucleotides, the CDR3 is TGCGCCAGCAGCCACCGAAGCGGGAGTGCCTACGAGCAGTACTTC.

The chain combines TRBV7-9 with TRBJ2-1, with TRBD2 matching over 7 bases. Germline-derived CDR1 and CDR2 are SEHNR and FQNEAQ (reference sequence). CDR3 length: 15 residues. J lost 8 bases, V lost 2 bases, and 9 bases had no gene match. CDR3 residues: CASSLMGGGADEQFF. CDR3 DNA sequence: TGTGCCAGCAGCTTAATGGGGGGAGGGGCCGATGAGCAGTTCTTC.

The CDR3 nucleotides read TGTGCCAGCAGCCAGGCGGGGTATGGCTACACCTTC. Translated, it gives CASSQAGYGYTF. The V and J genes are TRBV6-5 and TRBJ1-2; D is unresolved. CDR3 length equals 12 residues. V lost 6 bases and J 5 bases, leaving 10 bases between the germline ends. Germline V lookup: CDR1 MNHEY, CDR2 SVGAGI.

This clone was seen just once. This chain joins TRBV29-1 and TRBJ1-1, with 7 bases that match TRBD1. CDR3 length: 11 amino acids. Germline-derived CDR1 and CDR2 are SQVTM and ANQGSEA. The ends lost 7 bases at V and 6 bases at J; junction bases unmatched: 5. The chain's CDR3 is CSARGFAEAFF. As DNA, the CDR3 is TGCAGCGCCAGGGGGTTCGCTGAAGCTTTCTTT.

The chain couples TRBV7-3 to TRBJ2-2, with 7 bases aligning to TRBD1. Germline V gene lookup returns CDR1 SGHTA and CDR2 FQGTGA. The CDR3 totals 14 residues. V trimming: 8 bases; J trimming: 6 bases; junction bases outside the gene matches: 9. CDR3 in DNA: TGTGCCAGCCGGCAGGGGGTTTCATCCGGGGAGCTGTTTTTT. Translation: CASRQGVSSGELFF.

The chain combines TRBV27 with TRBJ1-6, with 7 nucleotides matching TRBD1. Trimming took 4 bases from V and 6 from J; bases not matched to a gene: 0. The CDR3 is 13 residues long. Germline CDR1 MNHEY, CDR2 SMNVEV (reference sequence). The CDR3 DNA sequence: TGTGCCAGCAGTTACAGGGGTAATTCACCCCTCCACTTT. This gives the protein CASSYRGNSPLHF.

In the case of this clone: The junction and the germline gene differ at one end; a read error may be behind it. The rearrangement joins TRBV7-7 to TRBJ2-5; D perhaps matches TRBD1 (6 bases). This CDR3 contains 15 residues. From germline, CDR1 is SSHAT and CDR2 FNYEAQ (reference sequence). CDR3 loop: CASSPGQSYQETQYF. The CDR3 DNA is TGTGCTAGCAGCCCCGGACAGTCATACCAAGAGACCCAGTACTTC.

This rearrangement joins TRBV12-3 or TRBV12-4 to TRBJ1-1; D unresolved. The CDR3 runs 13 residues. Trimming left V 6 bases short and J 1 base short, with 9 bases between. Here the CDR3 reads CASSPRQNTEAFF. CDR3 bases: TGTGCCAGCAGCCCCAGACAGAACACTGAAGCTTTCTTT.

The gene calls are TRBV5-1 and TRBJ2-2; D may be TRBD1 (7 bases). This CDR3 region has 15 residues. Germline-derived CDR1 and CDR2 are SGHRS and YFSETQ. V was trimmed by 1 base and J by 3 bases, leaving 10 bases between them. The CDR3 sequence is CASSLIRGDTGELFF. CDR3 nucleotide sequence: TGCGCCAGCAGCTTGATCAGGGGGGACACCGGGGAGCTGTTTTTT.

The chain recombines TRBV28 with TRBJ2-3; no clear D gene. Germline-derived CDR1 and CDR2 are MDHEN and SYDVKM. CDR3 size: 13 residues. Trimming took 3 bases from V and 7 from J, leaving 11 bases between them. The CDR3, as DNA: TGTGCCAGCAGTTTGGCTGCCTCCTATACGCAGTATTTT. It yields the protein CASSLAASYTQYF. Using reference TRBV28 and TRBJ2-3 for the parts outside the CDR3, the full variable domain is DVKVTQSSRYLVKRTGEKVFLECVQDMDHENMFWYRQDPGLGLRLIYFSYDVKMKEKGDIPEGYSVSREKKERFSLILESASTNQTSMYLCASSLAASYTQYFGPGTRLTVL.

This clone was picked up a small number of times. The rearrangement uses TRBV7-8 and TRBJ1-5; tentatively, D is TRBD1 (5 bases). V gave up 0 bases and J gave up 8 bases, with 14 bases separating them. Germline values: CDR1 SGHVS, CDR2 FQNEAQ. CDR3 length equals 15 residues. The CDR3 sequence is CASSLAVQGGEPQHF. DNA for the CDR3: TGTGCCAGCAGCTTAGCGGTCCAGGGAGGGGAGCCCCAGCATTTT.

This clone has just one count. J is TRBJ1-2 and V is TRBV2; weak D call: TRBD1 (5 bases). Deletions cut 4 bases from V and 1 base from J, with 16 bases between. Germline V CDR1 and CDR2: SNHLY, FYNNEI. This CDR3 contains 16 residues. The CDR3 loop reads CASSGQTWGGNYGYTF. CDR3 nucleotide sequence: TGTGCCAGCAGTGGACAGACCTGGGGTGGTAACTATGGCTACACCTTC. Variable domain in full (rest from reference TRBV2 and TRBJ1-2): EPEVTQTPSHQVTQMGQEVILRCVPISNHLYFYWYRQILGQKVEFLVSFYNNEISEKSEIFDDQFSVERPDGSNFTLKIRSTKLEDSAMYFCASSGQTWGGNYGYTFGSGTRLTVV.